One sample yielded the 24 T cell receptor beta chains listed below, sequenced in a study of regulatory T cells in long-lasting Graves disease. Combining iRepertoire HTBI primers with Arm-PCR of CDR3 regions, the authors built TCR beta libraries. TCRdb reanalysed the multiplex PCR reads using MiXCR and keeps one entry per CDR3 protein. The sample has hundreds of thousands of distinct CDR3 sequences, around 16% seen once. The time point denotes: newly diagnosed GD, antithyroid drugs for less than 3 months. Extracted PBMC RNA gave rise to the TCR library. The sample in question was peripheral blood mononuclear cells (PBMCs), obtained at new diagnosis, from a patient treated with antithyroid drugs. These receptors were taken from a female donor with Graves disease.

This clonotype has ten or more counts. The rearrangement links TRBV20-1 to TRBJ1-1; D not resolved. V was clipped by 2 bases and J by 3 bases, with 13 bases between them. Looked up from germline, CDR1 is DFQATT and CDR2 is SNEGSKA (reference sequence). CDR3 length: 14 residues. The CDR3 sequence: CSARYGGPDTEAFF. The DNA for the CDR3 is TGCAGTGCTAGATACGGCGGACCGGACACTGAAGCTTTCTTT.

The rearrangement uses TRBV27 and TRBJ2-2; the D call may be TRBD1 or TRBD2 (6 bases each). V was pared by 9 bases and J by 4 bases, with 15 bases between. The CDR3 runs to 14 residues. Germline V gene data show CDR1 as MNHEY and CDR2 as SMNVEV (reference sequence). The CDR3 sequence: CARPGGHVTGELFF. The CDR3 DNA is TGTGCCAGGCCCGGGGGACATGTCACCGGGGAGCTGTTTTTT.

This clonotype was seen ten or more times. CDR3 in DNA: TGTGCCAGCAGTAAAAACGAGGGTTCTGGGGCCAACGTCCTGACTTTC. This translates into CASSKNEGSGANVLTF. This chain joins TRBV6-1 and TRBJ2-6, with a possible D match to TRBD2 (5 bases). CDR1 is MNHNS and CDR2 is SASEGT in the germline V gene. V dropped 5 bases and J dropped 1 base, with 12 bases sitting between them. There are 16 residues in the CDR3.

This clonotype has a handful of counts. The chain employs TRBV6-1 and TRBJ2-7; D is undetermined. Germline values: CDR1 MNHNS, CDR2 SASEGT. The V gene lost 6 bases and the J gene lost 5 bases, with 20 bases spanning the gap. This CDR3 is built from 15 residues. This CDR3 is CASSPPPYAADEQYF. The CDR3 DNA reads TGTGCCAGCAGCCCCCCACCGTATGCTGCGGACGAGCAGTACTTC.

The chain recombines TRBV5-1 with TRBJ2-3; a possible D gene is TRBD2 (6 bases). The CDR3 has 14 residues. The V and J ends lost 2 bases and 1 base respectively, with 8 bases between them. Per the germline V gene, CDR1 is SGHRS and CDR2 is YFSETQ. The CDR3 nucleotides read TGCGCCAGCAGCTTCGGGAGACGCACAGATACGCAGTATTTT. This sequence encodes CASSFGRRTDTQYF.

This clonotype occurred many times. V usage is TRBV29-1 and J usage is TRBJ1-2; D not certain. Germline V gives CDR1 SQVTM, CDR2 ANQGSEA. There are 16 residues in the CDR3. V shed 2 bases and J shed 0 bases, with 16 bases lying between them. The CDR3 coding sequence is TGCAGCGTTGAAATATTTTATGCCAGAGCTAACTATGGCTACACCTTC. This sequence encodes CSVEIFYARANYGYTF.

About this clonotype: A far larger clone is one base from this, pointing to a likely read error. The chain couples TRBV7-9 to TRBJ2-7; D unclear. The CDR3 has 13 amino acids. Germline V lookup: CDR1 SEHNR, CDR2 FQNEAQ (reference sequence). CDR3 loop: CACSLEVSYEQYF. In nucleotides, the CDR3 is TGTGCCTGCAGCTTAGAAGTCTCCTACGAGCAGTACTTC. Complete variable domain (other parts from reference TRBV7-9 and TRBJ2-7): DTGVSQNPRHKITKRGQNVTFRCDPISEHNRLYWYRQTLGQGPEFLTYFQNEAQLEKSRLLSDRFSAERPKGSFSTLEIQRTEQGDSAMYLCACSLEVSYEQYFGPGTRLTVT.

This clonotype was observed at least ten times. The chain employs TRBV2 and TRBJ2-5; D gene ambiguous. The CDR3 has 14 residues. V lost 3 bases to trimming and J lost 0 bases, with 8 bases between them. From germline, CDR1 is SNHLY and CDR2 FYNNEI. The CDR3 reads CASSESSHQETQYF. The CDR3 coding sequence is TGTGCCAGCAGTGAGTCCAGCCACCAAGAGACCCAGTACTTC.

The chain uses TRBV24-1 and TRBJ2-1; TRBD1 agrees at 7 bases. Per germline, CDR1 KGHDR and CDR2 SFDVKD. This CDR3 comprises 16 residues. V lost 4 bases and J lost 0; bases outside the gene matches: 5. CDR3 in DNA: TGTGCCACCAGTGACATAAACAGGGGCTCCTACAATGAGCAGTTCTTC. Translating gives CATSDINRGSYNEQFF.

This clonotype was observed at least ten times. The chain recombines TRBV28 with TRBJ1-4, with 7 bases fitting TRBD1. V shed 5 bases, J shed 7 bases, and the junction held 10 bases outside the gene matches. The CDR3 is 15 amino acids. CDR1 and CDR2 from the germline V gene are MDHEN and SYDVKM. The CDR3: CASSIAGTVGEKLFF. CDR3 in DNA: TGTGCCAGCAGTATCGCCGGGACAGTGGGTGAAAAACTGTTTTTT. Full variable domain (missing parts from reference TRBV28 and TRBJ1-4): DVKVTQSSRYLVKRTGEKVFLECVQDMDHENMFWYRQDPGLGLRLIYFSYDVKMKEKGDIPEGYSVSREKKERFSLILESASTNQTSMYLCASSIAGTVGEKLFFGSGTQLSVL.

The chain carries TRBV7-2 and TRBJ2-1, with TRBD2 matching over 11 bases. Germline V gene sequence: CDR1 SGHTA, CDR2 FQGNSA. The CDR3 is made up of 19 amino acids. The ends lost 1 base at V and 0 bases at J; junction bases unmatched: 8. The chain's CDR3 is CASSLVLAGGPISYNEQFF. The CDR3 bases are TGTGCCAGCAGCTTAGTCTTAGCGGGAGGGCCTATCTCCTACAATGAGCAGTTCTTC.

In this sample, this clonotype turned up a few times. The CDR3 region is CASSPPTNTPGDEQYF. Written as DNA, the CDR3 is TGTGCCAGCAGCCCCCCGACAAACACTCCTGGCGACGAGCAGTACTTC. This chain joins TRBV7-9 and TRBJ2-7, with unresolved D. The germline V and J ends were trimmed by 5 bases and 5 bases, with 22 bases remaining between them. The length of the CDR3 is 16 residues. Germline V gives CDR1 SEHNR, CDR2 FQNEAQ (reference sequence).

V gene TRBV29-1 combines with J gene TRBJ2-2; tentative D call: TRBD2 (6 bases). V was shortened by 0 bases and J by 3 bases, with 8 bases between the two germline ends. In germline, CDR1 is SQVTM, CDR2 ANQGSEA. This CDR3 is built from 14 residues. The CDR3: CSVEEGTYTGELFF. CDR3 nucleotides: TGCAGCGTTGAAGAGGGGACTTACACCGGGGAGCTGTTTTTT.

A note on this clonotype: This is likely a read error, given that the CDR3 carries no conserved phenylalanine or tryptophan at its end. The chain has TRBV5-1 and TRBJ1-5; tentatively, D is TRBD1 (6 bases). This CDR3 contains 13 residues. V lost 2 bases and J lost 4, with 7 bases in between. From germline, CDR1 is SGHRS and CDR2 YFSETQ. In nucleotides, the CDR3 is TGCGCCAGCAGCTTAACAGGGAATCAGCCCCAGCATCTT. It translates to CASSLTGNQPQHL.

V gene TRBV7-2 combines with J gene TRBJ2-4, with 8 bases fitting TRBD1. Trimming took 2 bases from V and 7 from J; bases not matched to a gene: 7. Germline loops: CDR1 SGHTA, CDR2 FQGNSA. There are 15 residues in the CDR3. CDR3 amino acids: CASSLPDRVGNIQYF. CDR3 sequence (DNA): TGTGCCAGCAGCTTACCGGACAGGGTAGGGAACATTCAGTACTTC.

CDR3 coding DNA: TGCAGCGTTAAGTCAGGAGGCTACGAGCAGTACTTC. Protein product: CSVKSGGYEQYF. V is TRBV29-1 and J is TRBJ2-7; D is perhaps TRBD2 (5 bases). The CDR3 loop spans 12 amino acids. Trimming cost V 5 bases and J 3 bases, with 11 bases left between them. Per germline, CDR1 SQVTM and CDR2 ANQGSEA.

This clonotype was detected ten times or more. The chain joins TRBV4-3 to TRBJ2-1; D gene ambiguous. The length of the CDR3 is 14 residues. From germline, CDR1 is LGHNA and CDR2 YSLEER. V was pared by 3 bases and J by 1 base, with 7 bases between. The CDR3 loop reads CASSHGRSYNEQFF. CDR3 DNA sequence: TGCGCCAGCAGCCATGGACGGTCCTACAATGAGCAGTTCTTC.

This clonotype came up many times. The V call is TRBV9, the J call TRBJ1-2; D is ambiguous. Germline V lookup: CDR1 SGDLS, CDR2 YYNGEE. The V end was cut by 0 bases, the J end by 1 base, with 7 bases between. The CDR3 extends over 14 amino acids. The CDR3 here is CASSVADINYGYTF. DNA of the CDR3: TGTGCCAGCAGCGTAGCCGACATTAACTATGGCTACACCTTC.

This clonotype was observed many times. This chain joins TRBV7-9 and TRBJ2-2, with D uncertain. Trimming took off 5 bases at V and 7 bases at J, with 14 bases between the two ends. The CDR3 has 14 residues. Germline CDR1 SEHNR, CDR2 FQNEAQ (reference sequence). CDR3 DNA: TGTGCCAGCAGCCCTGGCCTTGGTGGCGGGGAGCTGTTTTTT. As protein: CASSPGLGGGELFF. The complete variable domain, with remaining parts taken from reference TRBV7-9 and TRBJ2-2, reads DTGVSQNPRHKITKRGQNVTFRCDPISEHNRLYWYRQTLGQGPEFLTYFQNEAQLEKSRLLSDRFSAERPKGSFSTLEIQRTEQGDSAMYLCASSPGLGGGELFFGEGSRLTVL.

There are many counts of this clonotype. This chain connects TRBV29-1 to TRBJ2-1, with TRBD2 as a possible D gene (6 bases). Germline loops: CDR1 SQVTM, CDR2 ANQGSEA. Trimming left V 1 base short and J 0 bases short, with 10 bases between. The CDR3 spans 15 residues. CDR3 in DNA: TGCAGCGTTGAAGTTCGGGACTCCTCCTACAATGAGCAGTTCTTC. Its translation is CSVEVRDSSYNEQFF.

This clonotype was seen many times. The CDR3 sequence is CASSYGTGSTIEQFF. The CDR3 DNA is TGTGCCAGCAGTTATGGGACAGGGAGTACCATTGAGCAGTTCTTC. This chain links TRBV12-3 or TRBV12-4 with TRBJ2-1; the match to TRBD1 covers 9 bases. With 4 bases clipped from V and 9 bases from J, the junction kept 10 bases outside the gene matches. The CDR3 contains 15 residues.

The table lists this clonotype with many counts. The chain has TRBV27 and TRBJ2-5, with 8 positions matching TRBD2. The V segment lost 9 bases and the J segment 5 bases; nucleotides outside the gene matches: 11. This CDR3 has 14 amino acids. Germline CDR1 is MNHEY and CDR2 is SMNVEV (reference sequence). The CDR3 DNA sequence: TGTGCCAGTTCCGGGGGGGGCCGGTACGAGACCCAGTACTTC. It specifies CASSGGGRYETQYF.

In this sample, this clonotype turned up a few times. Here the CDR3 reads CASSIDGQGMNNYGYTF. The DNA for the CDR3 is TGTGCCAGTAGTATAGATGGACAGGGCATGAATAACTATGGCTACACCTTC. This chain connects TRBV19 to TRBJ1-2, with TRBD1 matching over 8 bases. This CDR3 has 17 amino acids. Germline CDR1 and CDR2: LNHDA and SQIVND (reference sequence). The V and J ends lost 0 bases and 1 base, in that order; junction bases with no gene match: 7.

This clonotype was counted ten times or more. The gene calls are TRBV29-1 and TRBJ1-1; weak D call: TRBD1 (6 bases). This CDR3 is built from 13 residues. Trimming cost V 4 bases and J 6 bases, with 15 bases left between them. CDR1 is SQVTM and CDR2 is ANQGSEA in the germline V gene. The CDR3 here is CSVGLGGEAEAFF. The CDR3 DNA is TGCAGCGTTGGTCTGGGGGGCGAGGCTGAAGCTTTCTTT.